The entry that follows covers one TCR beta chain sequence. In the original processing: Amplification of reference gene primers was used by the study to estimate nucleated cell counts. Clones were sequenced by immunoSEQ multiplex PCR, and TCRdb holds only the in-frame ones, with some missing. The V and J calls and the clone size are those of that table, but D and trimming were determined from the DNA. The sample yields around 86,000 clones, under 85% seen once. This CDR3 spans 16 amino acids. Per germline, CDR1 SGHRS and CDR2 YFSETQ. Trimming took off 0 bases at V and 0 bases at J, with 12 bases between the two ends. This entry belongs to a study of blood T cell repertoires in COVID-19. As for the study in general: Some COVID-19 samples were acute and others convalescent; all came from the United States, Italy and Spain. Sources were T cells, B-cell-depleted T cells, or PBMCs; the material itself was cDNA or gDNA.

The sample was peripheral blood. The clonotype originates from a woman older than 75 with acute or convalescent COVID-19. This sequence joins TRBV5-1 and TRBJ1-1; maybe TRBD1 (5 bases). The CDR3 region has the DNA TGCGCCAGCAGCTTGGGCCCCAGGGCTCTGAACACTGAAGCTTTCTTT. This encodes CASSLGPRALNTEAFF.